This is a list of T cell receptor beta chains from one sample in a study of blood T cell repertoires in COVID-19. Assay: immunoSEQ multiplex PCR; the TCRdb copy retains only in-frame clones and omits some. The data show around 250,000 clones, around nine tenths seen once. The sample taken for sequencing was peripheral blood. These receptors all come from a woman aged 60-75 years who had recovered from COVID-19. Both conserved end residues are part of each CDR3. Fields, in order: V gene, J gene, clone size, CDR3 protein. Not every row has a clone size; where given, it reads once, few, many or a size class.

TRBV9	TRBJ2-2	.	CASSVLQGSTGELFF
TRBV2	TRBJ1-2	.	CASRTGTGVGYTF
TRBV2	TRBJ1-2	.	CASRGTGTNYGYTF
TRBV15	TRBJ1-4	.	CATSPPGQGASNEKLFF
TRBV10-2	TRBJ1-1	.	CASSESRGIEAFF
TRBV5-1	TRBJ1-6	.	CASSSGTGTGVNSPLHF
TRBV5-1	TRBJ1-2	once	CASTSLTGAYGYTF
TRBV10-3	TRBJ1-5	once	CAIREDRGNQPQHF
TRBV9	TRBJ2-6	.	CASSVAGQGFHLPGANVLTF
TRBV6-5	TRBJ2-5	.	CASSYEASGGQETQYF
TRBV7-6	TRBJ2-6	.	CASSLEVGRAGANVLTF
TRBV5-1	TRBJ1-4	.	CASSLVAGSNEKLFF
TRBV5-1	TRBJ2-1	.	CASSVATTGFNEQFF
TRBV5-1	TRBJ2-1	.	CASSRPLAGGRDEQFF
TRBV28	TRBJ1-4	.	CASRRGNEKLFF
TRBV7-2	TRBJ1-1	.	CASSLIRVGQGFNTEAFF
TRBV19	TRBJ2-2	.	CASRTGTISSGELFF
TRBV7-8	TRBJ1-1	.	CASSLAPQGMNTEAFF
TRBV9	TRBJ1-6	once	CASSVDRGGNSPLHF
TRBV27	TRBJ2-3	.	CASSPVPTSGGSDTQYF
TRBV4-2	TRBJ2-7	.	CASSQIGDTYEQYF
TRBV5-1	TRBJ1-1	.	CASSLFPGNTEAFF
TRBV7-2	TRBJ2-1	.	CASSSRRGGEQFF
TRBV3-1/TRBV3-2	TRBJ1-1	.	CASSQVPRGYLEAFF
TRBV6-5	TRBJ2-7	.	CASRPSGQGRYEQYF
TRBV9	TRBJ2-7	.	CASSPDRGFYEQYF
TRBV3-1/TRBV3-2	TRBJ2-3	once	CASSPRAGGTDTQYF
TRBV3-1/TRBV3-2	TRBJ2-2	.	CASSQDGGANTGELFF
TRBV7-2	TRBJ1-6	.	CASSLMRSQSVPLHF
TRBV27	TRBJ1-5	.	CASRPIGDSNQPQHF
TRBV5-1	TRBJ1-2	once	CASSLGGTVENTF
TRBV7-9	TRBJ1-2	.	CASSFKGGESYGYTF
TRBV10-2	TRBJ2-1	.	CASSSRDRGNNEQFF